These 28 T cell receptor beta chains were sequenced from one sample in a study of T cell repertoires in aging, cancer and after chemotherapy. TRB rearrangements spanning V, D and J were amplified using mixed TRB-A/B primers. TCRdb reprocessed the multiplex PCR reads via MiXCR and lists one record per CDR3 protein. The data contain about 1,000 distinct CDR3 sequences, around 27% of them singletons. The template was genomic DNA from peripheral blood, not RNA. Sequencing input: blood. Every receptor here comes from a human donor with a blood cancer.

This clonotype was detected a few times. The genes are TRBV20-1 and TRBJ2-5; D might be TRBD2 (6 bases). The CDR3 is 12 amino acids. Trimming took off 3 bases at V and 5 bases at J, with 10 bases between the two ends. Looked up from germline, CDR1 is DFQATT and CDR2 is SNEGSKA (reference sequence). Here the CDR3 reads CSASRGLETQYF. The CDR3 nucleotides read TGCAGTGCTAGTCGGGGGTTGGAGACCCAGTACTTC.

V is TRBV18 and J is TRBJ1-6; D is unclear. V lost 4 bases, J lost 8 bases, and 9 bases lay in between. The CDR3 is made up of 13 amino acids. The germline CDR1 and CDR2 sequences are KGHSH and LQKENI. The chain's CDR3 is CASSRDQDSPLHF. CDR3 nucleotides: TGTGCCAGCTCACGAGACCAGGATTCACCCCTCCACTTT. Complete variable domain (other parts from reference TRBV18 and TRBJ1-6): NAGVMQNPRHLVRRRGQEARLRCSPMKGHSHVYWYRQLPEEGLKFMVYLQKENIIDESGMPKERFSAEFPKEGPSILRIQQVVRGDSAAYFCASSRDQDSPLHFGNGTRLTVT.

This clonotype is medium-sized (0.01 to 0.1%). The CDR3 spells CASPGTSGSRRMNEQFF. The CDR3 DNA follows: TGTGCCAGCCCAGGGACTAGCGGGAGTCGTCGAATGAATGAGCAGTTCTTC. The J gene is TRBJ2-1, the V gene TRBV7-2; 14 positions agree with TRBD2. Per the germline V gene, CDR1 is SGHTA and CDR2 is FQGNSA. CDR3 length: 17 residues. V dropped 8 bases and J dropped 7; count of bases not matched to a gene: 13.

This clonotype is medium-sized by share. The chain carries TRBV7-9 and TRBJ2-2; 7 nucleotides match TRBD1. Germline V gene data show CDR1 as SEHNR and CDR2 as FQNEAQ (reference sequence). The ends lost 2 bases at V and 3 bases at J; junction bases unmatched: 3. The CDR3 contains 15 residues. The CDR3 region is CASSLSTGDTGELFF. The CDR3 region has the DNA TGTGCCAGCAGCTTAAGTACAGGGGACACCGGGGAGCTGTTTTTT.

This clonotype is categorized as medium-sized. The chain combines TRBV20-1 with TRBJ2-7, with 9 bases that match TRBD1. The CDR3 runs 14 residues. Trimming removed 0 bases from V and 5 bases from J; junction bases left unmatched: 5. Germline-derived CDR1 and CDR2 are DFQATT and SNEGSKA (reference sequence). CDR3 protein: CSARDAQGADEQYF. The CDR3 nucleotides are TGCAGTGCTAGAGATGCACAGGGGGCCGACGAGCAGTACTTC.

The J gene is TRBJ2-7, the V gene TRBV20-1; D is ambiguous. With 6 bases removed from V and 5 bases from J, the gap between germline ends came to 14 bases. The CDR3 is 12 residues long. Looked up from germline, CDR1 is DFQATT and CDR2 is SNEGSKA (reference sequence). The CDR3: CSAEGFQNEQYF. The CDR3, as DNA: TGCAGTGCAGAAGGCTTCCAAAACGAGCAGTACTTC.

By proportion, this clonotype is large. The gene calls are TRBV13 and TRBJ2-3; no firm D call. The CDR3 has 12 residues. Germline lookup yields CDR1 PRHDT and CDR2 FYEKMQ (reference sequence). Trimming removed 5 bases at V and 8 bases at J, with 11 bases between. The CDR3 sequence: CASSLSRRTQYF. The CDR3 nucleotides read TGTGCCAGCAGCCTGTCTAGGCGTACGCAGTATTTT.

This clonotype occurred a few times. The chain is built from TRBV28 and TRBJ1-5, with D maybe TRBD1 (6 bases). V was clipped by 6 bases and J by 5 bases, with 8 bases between them. CDR1 is MDHEN and CDR2 is SYDVKM in the germline V gene. The length of the CDR3 is 12 residues. The CDR3 protein is CASRQGDQPQHF. CDR3 DNA sequence: TGTGCCAGCAGACAGGGAGATCAGCCCCAGCATTTT.

In this sample, this clonotype is medium-sized (0.01 to 0.1%). The V call is TRBV5-1, the J call TRBJ2-7; D unresolved. V lost 3 bases and J 2 bases, leaving 12 bases between the germline ends. The germline V gene has CDR1 SGHRS and CDR2 YFSETQ. The CDR3 totals 14 residues. CDR3 DNA: TGCGCCAGCAGCTCAGAACTGAGAGCCTACGAGCAGTACTTC. Translation: CASSSELRAYEQYF. Filled out from reference TRBV5-1 and TRBJ2-7, the complete variable domain reads KAGVTQTPRYLIKTRGQQVTLSCSPISGHRSVSWYQQTPGQGLQFLFEYFSETQRNKGNFPGRFSGRQFSNSRSEMNVSTLELGDSALYLCASSSELRAYEQYFGPGTRLTVT.

By proportion, this clonotype is medium-sized. The CDR3 sequence: CGGGGMETQYF. The CDR3 DNA reads TGCGGGGGAGGAGGGATGGAGACCCAGTACTTC. This rearrangement joins TRBV20-1 to TRBJ2-5; tentative D call: TRBD2 (6 bases). This CDR3 comprises 11 residues. Germline CDR1 and CDR2: DFQATT and SNEGSKA (reference sequence).

This clonotype is labeled as medium-sized. This sequence joins TRBV10-3 and TRBJ2-1; D is perhaps TRBD1 or TRBD2 (5 bases each). Germline CDR1 reads ENHRY; CDR2 reads SYGVKD. The length of the CDR3 is 14 residues. V lost 3 bases to trimming and J lost 6 bases, with 12 bases between them. The CDR3 coding sequence is TGTGCCATCAGTGAAATGGGGGAAGTCAATGAGCAGTTCTTC. It specifies CAISEMGEVNEQFF.

This clonotype is labeled large. This rearrangement joins TRBV6-2 or TRBV6-3 to TRBJ2-3, with 12 bases fitting TRBD2. Germline trimming cut 10 bases from V and 4 bases from J; bases unmatched to any gene: 6. Germline V gives CDR1 MNHEY, CDR2 SVGEGT. This CDR3 comprises 14 residues. The CDR3 coding sequence is TGTGCCACCAGACTAGCGGGAGCCTCAGATACGCAGTATTTT. Amino acid sequence: CATRLAGASDTQYF.

The chain links TRBV24-1 to TRBJ2-3; 14 positions agree with TRBD2. The CDR3 is made up of 20 amino acids. CDR1 is KGHDR, CDR2 SFDVKD, per germline. Unmatched junction bases numbered 18, after V lost 3 bases and J lost 8 bases. The CDR3 loop is CATSDPYQPGLAGVRGTQYF. The CDR3 DNA sequence: TGTGCCACCAGTGATCCTTATCAACCGGGACTAGCGGGAGTACGCGGTACGCAGTATTTT.

This clonotype is labeled medium-sized (0.01 to 0.1%). V usage is TRBV11-2 and J usage is TRBJ1-6; 10 positions agree with TRBD1. J lost 9 bases, V lost 6 bases, and 5 bases had no gene match. This CDR3 has 14 residues. Germline CDR1 reads SGHAT; CDR2 reads FQNNGV. The CDR3 is CASRSGTGVSPLHF. For the CDR3, the DNA is TGTGCCAGCAGGTCCGGGACAGGGGTTTCACCCCTCCACTTT.

This clonotype qualifies as medium-sized. The gene calls are TRBV20-1 and TRBJ1-2; D is unresolved. Germline CDR1 is DFQATT and CDR2 is SNEGSKA (reference sequence). This CDR3 has 13 amino acids. Between the trimmed V and J ends, which lost 6 bases and 4 bases, there was a span of 15 bases. The CDR3 bases are TGCAGTGCGAAGGTGGCAGGCGGCTATGGCTACACCTTC. It codes for CSAKVAGGYGYTF.

This clonotype was observed a few times. The rearrangement joins TRBV7-3 to TRBJ2-3, with D maybe TRBD2 (6 bases). Germline V gene sequence: CDR1 SGHTA, CDR2 FQGTGA. The CDR3 covers 12 residues. The V end lost 6 bases, the J end lost 9 bases, and 13 bases lay between the germline ends. Here the CDR3 reads CASRRTGATQYF. As DNA, the CDR3 is TGTGCCAGCAGAAGGACGGGAGCGACGCAGTATTTT.

The chain combines TRBV10-2 with TRBJ1-2; TRBD1 matches at 8 bases. CDR3 length: 15 amino acids. V was clipped by 4 bases and J by 0 bases; unmatched bases: 4. Germline V gene sequence: CDR1 WSHSY, CDR2 SAAADI. CDR3 sequence (DNA): TGCGCCAGCAGTGCCACAGGGGGAACTAACTATGGCTACACCTTC. Translation: CASSATGGTNYGYTF.

This clonotype is labeled as large. The chain couples TRBV24-1 to TRBJ2-3, with TRBD2 identical over 8 bases. This CDR3 has 17 amino acids. The V and J ends lost 3 bases and 1 base, in that order; junction bases with no gene match: 8. The germline V gene has CDR1 KGHDR and CDR2 SFDVKD. The CDR3 here is CATSDRTGGRGTDTQYF. In DNA, the CDR3 is TGTGCCACCAGTGATCGGACGGGGGGGCGAGGCACAGATACGCAGTATTTT.

Sample share makes this clonotype medium-sized. The V gene is TRBV7-2, the J gene TRBJ2-7; D not certain. There are 16 residues in the CDR3. Germline CDR1 reads SGHTA; CDR2 reads FQGNSA. Between the trimmed V and J ends, which lost 5 bases and 4 bases, there was a span of 21 bases. CDR3: CASSLTPGRRSYEQYF. The CDR3 DNA follows: TGTGCCAGCAGCCTAACCCCTGGCCGAAGGTCGTACGAGCAGTACTTC.

This clonotype was observed a handful of times. The chain has TRBV29-1 and TRBJ2-3; TRBD2 matches 12 bases. Germline trimming cut 3 bases from V and 6 bases from J; bases unmatched to any gene: 10. This CDR3 has 16 amino acids. Germline V gene sequence: CDR1 SQVTM, CDR2 ANQGSEA. The CDR3, as DNA: TGCAGCGTTGAGGACGCTAGCGGGAGGGCCACGGATACGCAGTATTTT. Translating it yields CSVEDASGRATDTQYF.

A note on this clonotype: One base away lies a much larger clone, so this may be a sequencing read error. The J gene is TRBJ1-2, the V gene TRBV5-1; 10 bases match TRBD1. This CDR3 comprises 16 residues. CDR1 is SGHRS, CDR2 YFSETQ, per germline. V dropped 4 bases and J dropped 4; count of bases not matched to a gene: 10. The CDR3 sequence is CASSMAWTGGVYGYTF. DNA for the CDR3: TGCGCCAGCAGCATGGCATGGACAGGGGGTGTCTATGGCTACACCTTC.

The chain carries TRBV7-2 and TRBJ2-7; D call uncertain. This CDR3 is built from 16 residues. Between the trimmed V and J ends, which lost 5 bases and 5 bases, there was a span of 22 bases. In germline, CDR1 is SGHTA, CDR2 FQGNSA. The CDR3 DNA is TGTGCCAGCAGCCTGACCCCTGGCCGAAGGTCGAACGAGCAGTACTTC. This codes for CASSLTPGRRSNEQYF.

This clonotype rates as medium-sized (0.01 to 0.1%). The V call is TRBV20-1, the J call TRBJ2-1; TRBD2 is a possible D gene (5 bases). The V end was cut by 7 bases, the J end by 5 bases, with 15 bases between. This CDR3 has 13 amino acids. Per germline, CDR1 DFQATT and CDR2 SNEGSKA (reference sequence). The CDR3 DNA reads TGCAGTGGGAGACGAGCGGTCAACAATGAGCAGTTCTTC. Amino acid sequence: CSGRRAVNNEQFF.

Of note for this clonotype: Since a much larger clone is just one base distant, this may be a read error. The chain is built from TRBV20-1 and TRBJ1-2; TRBD1 aligns across 9 bases. This CDR3 has 14 amino acids. The J segment lost 2 bases and the V segment lost 7 bases, leaving 8 bases of the junction unmatched. In germline, CDR1 is DFQATT, CDR2 SNEGSKA (reference sequence). The DNA for the CDR3 is TGCAGTGTGCGCGACAGGGGGATGAACTATGGCTACACCTTC. This codes for CSVRDRGMNYGYTF.

The gene calls are TRBV13 and TRBJ1-5, with no clear D. V was clipped by 4 bases and J by 6 bases, with 7 bases between them. The CDR3 is 12 residues long. The germline CDR1 and CDR2 sequences are PRHDT and FYEKMQ (reference sequence). CDR3 region: CASSSGGQPQHF. CDR3 DNA: TGTGCCAGCAGCTCGGGAGGTCAGCCCCAGCATTTT.

This clonotype is judged large. The V gene is TRBV7-2, the J gene TRBJ2-1, with D perhaps TRBD1 (7 bases). Trimming removed 5 bases at V and 10 bases at J, with 9 bases between. This CDR3 has 11 amino acids. Germline-derived CDR1 and CDR2 are SGHTA and FQGNSA. CDR3 in DNA: TGTGCCAGCAGCCAGGGGGGCGAGCAGTTCTTC. Translating gives CASSQGGEQFF.

Relative to its sample, this clonotype is medium-sized. V and J are TRBV20-1 and TRBJ2-3, with a weak D call TRBD2 (5 bases). The V end was cut by 1 base, the J end by 0 bases, with 11 bases between. Germline loops: CDR1 DFQATT, CDR2 SNEGSKA (reference sequence). The CDR3 has 15 residues. CDR3 sequence (DNA): TGCAGTGCTAGAGGGACTTTTCCTAGCACAGATACGCAGTATTTT. As protein: CSARGTFPSTDTQYF.

Within the sample, this clonotype is medium-sized. The V gene is TRBV18, the J gene TRBJ2-7; 8 bases map to TRBD2. The CDR3 consists of 14 residues. The germline gives CDR1 KGHSH, CDR2 LQKENI. V lost 8 bases and J lost 2; bases outside the gene matches: 8. The CDR3 spells CASRGGAQTYEQYF. CDR3 nucleotide sequence: TGTGCCAGCCGGGGGGGGGCCCAAACCTACGAGCAGTACTTC.